A single T cell receptor beta chain is shown here with its context. Its antigen is unknown. No quality values exist for individual bases; no much larger clone is one base distant. Libraries came from the immunoSEQ multiplex PCR assay. Roughly 10^5 TCR templates per sample were assayed on the deep sequencing platform. Genomic DNA extracted from sorted T cells was used for TCRbeta CDR3 sequencing. On the study's bioinformatics: The R programming language was used for clonal analysis of the TCRbeta CDR3 data. Comparing unstimulated samples against CFSE-low samples taken after the reaction was how alloreactive CD4+ and CD8+ clones were defined. Alloreactive CD4+ clones were assigned to regulatory or non-regulatory origin by matching sequences to sorted unstimulated Treg and non-Treg repertoires. In its TCRdb copy, this immuneACCESS table keeps in-frame sequences only and misses some clones. Where compared with another copy, unresolved V genes explain less than half of these, and the others have no known cause. V, J and clone size were drawn from that table, and D and trimming were deduced from the DNA. The sample profile shows about 110,000 clones; roughly 89% of them were found once. Of the sample, 1.3% falls within the top ten clones.

CDR1 and CDR2, looked up from the germline V gene, are MRHNA and SNTAGT. Taken from cysteine to phenylalanine, the CDR3 has 16 residues. Only the CDR3 region is kept as DNA, spanning 48 bases read in frame from base 1. The junction carries 14 bases between V and J, which are trimmed by 2 bases and 4 bases respectively. Sorted unstimulated T cells, along with proliferating T cells recovered from mixed lymphocyte reactions, underwent TCRbeta CDR3 sequencing. Fresh whole blood from ten HLA-typed healthy donors was used as the source from which PBMCs were isolated. This sample stems from a study of siplizumab effects on memory and regulatory T cells (dated by TCRdb to between 2018 and 2020). Regarding the research as a whole: The effect of the anti-CD2 antibody siplizumab on alloreactive T-cell subsets was examined in allogeneic mixed lymphocyte reactions constructed from human PBMCs. Study-wide findings and limitations: The cumulative frequency of alloreactive sequences that could be traced back to unstimulated CD4+ memory T cells was significantly reduced by siplizumab. Among mappable alloreactive CD4+ clones, an average Treg-derived fraction of about 69% was observed with siplizumab, compared with approximately 30% in control reactions. Compared with memory T cells, unstimulated naive T cells appeared more diverse, and naive cells seemed to make a substantial contribution to the alloresponse. Because sequences below about 10^-5 frequency were poorly captured, only a minor fraction of alloreactive clones could be mapped to unstimulated subsets. The suppressive function of proliferating Tregs from siplizumab cultures was not functionally confirmed. A naive or memory phenotype could not be assigned to roughly 80-96% of proliferating CD4+ or CD8+ clones.

The specimen sequenced was CD4+ T cells sorted from blood. This receptor was taken from a human donor in good health. This receptor chain uses TRBV6-4 and TRBJ2-2, with no reliable assignment of the D segment. The nucleotides are TGTGCCAGCAGTGACAGGCCCAACTTTAGCACCGGGGAGCTGTTTTTT. Translation gives CASSDRPNFSTGELFF.